Following are 25 T cell receptor beta chains from one sample sequenced in a study of blood T cell repertoires in COVID-19. The data were produced by immunoSEQ multiplex PCR, yet TCRdb's version contains in-frame clones alone and is incomplete. The sample holds approximately 270,000 clones, roughly nine tenths seen once. The specimen sequenced was PBMCs or T cells enriched from blood (not recorded which). The receptor source for this set is a woman aged 55-69 years who had recovered from COVID-19.

This chain connects TRBV3-1 (or the pseudogene TRBV3-2) to TRBJ2-6, with 9 bases fitting TRBD1. CDR1 LGHDT and CDR2 YNNKEL come from the germline V gene (reference sequence). The ends lost 4 bases at V and 0 bases at J; junction bases unmatched: 4. The CDR3 has 17 residues. The CDR3 DNA is TGTGCCAGCAGCCTCGGGACAGGGCTCTCTGGGGCCAACGTCCTGACTTTC. Its translation is CASSLGTGLSGANVLTF.

V and J are TRBV4-1 and TRBJ2-5; D unclear. Germline values: CDR1 MGHRA, CDR2 YSYEKL. This CDR3 has 17 amino acids. Trimming left V 0 bases short and J 0 bases short, with 14 bases between. The CDR3 DNA reads as TGCGCCAGCAGCCAAGATTTCCTAGAGGCTTACCAAGAGACCCAGTACTTC. Its protein product is CASSQDFLEAYQETQYF.

The CDR3 sequence: CASSLVSGVYTGELFF. In DNA, the CDR3 is TGTGCCAGCAGCTTAGTTTCGGGGGTTTACACCGGGGAGCTGTTTTTT. The gene calls are TRBV11-3 and TRBJ2-2; D is perhaps TRBD2 (6 bases). V was pared by 1 base and J by 3 bases, with 12 bases between. This CDR3 is built from 16 residues. The germline V gene has CDR1 SGHNT and CDR2 YENEEA.

The count of this clone is one. This rearrangement joins TRBV3-1 (or the pseudogene TRBV3-2) to TRBJ2-2; TRBD2 might be the D (6 bases). Germline V lookup: CDR1 LGHDT, CDR2 YNNKEL (reference sequence). V lost 5 bases to trimming and J lost 5 bases, with 18 bases between them. This CDR3 comprises 16 residues. The DNA for the CDR3 is TGTGCCAGCAGCTGGGACTCCGGCCGTAGGACCGGGGAGCTGTTTTTT. Amino acid sequence: CASSWDSGRRTGELFF.

The CDR3 DNA reads TGTGCCATCAGTGATAAAAGCCGGGGTGGGGAGACCCAGTACTTC. Translated: CAISDKSRGGETQYF. The V call is TRBV10-3, the J call TRBJ2-5, with D possibly being TRBD2 (5 bases). The germline V gene has CDR1 ENHRY and CDR2 SYGVKD. V was trimmed by 3 bases and J by 5 bases, leaving 16 bases between them. This CDR3 is 15 amino acids long.

The CDR3: CASSQELGRAPWEPQHF. The CDR3, as DNA: TGTGCCAGCAGCCAAGAGCTTGGCAGGGCCCCATGGGAGCCCCAGCATTTT. The genes are TRBV14 and TRBJ1-5; perhaps TRBD1 as D (5 bases). Looked up from germline, CDR1 is SGHDN and CDR2 is FVKESK. The V and J ends lost 0 bases and 8 bases respectively, with 20 bases between them. This CDR3 spans 17 amino acids. Full variable domain (outside the CDR3, taken from reference TRBV14 and TRBJ1-5): EAGVTQFPSHSVIEKGQTVTLRCDPISGHDNLYWYRRVMGKEIKFLLHFVKESKQDESGMPNNRFLAERTGGTYSTLKVQPAELEDSGVYFCASSQELGRAPWEPQHFGDGTRLSIL.

The V and J genes are TRBV5-5 and TRBJ1-1, with 7 bases lining up with TRBD1. With 4 bases clipped from V and 4 bases from J, the junction kept 13 bases outside the gene matches. The CDR3 runs to 16 residues. Germline V lookup: CDR1 SGHKS, CDR2 YYEKEE (reference sequence). CDR3 amino acids: CASSPIYNRGLTEAFF. The CDR3 DNA reads TGTGCCAGCAGCCCAATTTATAACAGGGGACTCACTGAAGCTTTCTTT. The entire variable domain, with the rest obtained from reference TRBV5-5 and TRBJ1-1, is as follows: DAGVTQSPTHLIKTRGQQVTLRCSPISGHKSVSWYQQVLGQGPQFIFQYYEKEERGRGNFPDRFSARQFPNYSSELNVNALLLGDSALYLCASSPIYNRGLTEAFFGQGTRLTVV.

This chain's CDR3 is CASSVAGTRGETQYF. DNA of the CDR3: TGTGCCAGCAGCGTAGCGGGGACTAGGGGGGAGACCCAGTACTTC. V and J are TRBV9 and TRBJ2-5; 8 nucleotides match TRBD2. After removal of 0 bases from V and 5 bases from J, the junction contained 6 bases not matched to a gene. CDR3 length: 15 residues. CDR1 SGDLS and CDR2 YYNGEE come from the germline V gene.

CDR3 sequence reads: CASSFRQDLNTEAFF. Here the CDR3 DNA reads TGTGCCAGCAGCTTCCGACAGGACCTGAACACTGAAGCTTTCTTT. This rearrangement joins TRBV5-4 to TRBJ1-1, with D tentatively TRBD1 (6 bases). CDR3 length: 15 residues. CDR1 and CDR2 (germline): SGHNT, YYREEE (reference sequence). V was cut by 2 bases and J by 0 bases, with 11 bases left in between. The variable domain in full, with the rest retrieved from reference TRBV5-4 and TRBJ1-1, is ETGVTQSPTHLIKTRGQQVTLRCSSQSGHNTVSWYQQALGQGPQFIFQYYREEENGRGNFPPRFSGLQFPNYSSELNVNALELDDSALYLCASSFRQDLNTEAFFGQGTRLTVV.

In this sample, this clone turned up a few times. The CDR3 reads CASSLIGGNEQFF. Written as DNA, the CDR3 is TGTGCCAGCAGCTTAATAGGCGGGAATGAGCAGTTCTTC. V gene TRBV7-3 combines with J gene TRBJ2-1; tentative D call: TRBD2 (5 bases). The CDR3 loop spans 13 amino acids. The germline V gene has CDR1 SGHTA and CDR2 FQGTGA. V lost 1 base to trimming and J lost 7 bases, with 8 bases between them.

The chain couples TRBV18 to TRBJ2-5; tentative D call: TRBD1 (5 bases). This CDR3 is built from 14 residues. CDR1 KGHSH and CDR2 LQKENI come from the germline V gene. V was shortened by 1 base and J by 1 base, with 7 bases between the two germline ends. CDR3 in DNA: TGTGCCAGCTCACCACTGGACACCCAAGAGACCCAGTACTTC. Translated, it gives CASSPLDTQETQYF.

The gene calls are TRBV5-1 and TRBJ2-3; D is uncertain. The V end was cut by 4 bases, the J end by 0 bases, with 9 bases between. Germline V gene data show CDR1 as SGHRS and CDR2 as YFSETQ. The CDR3 has 14 amino acids. The DNA of the CDR3 is TGCGCCAGCAGCGCCGTAACTAGCACAGATACGCAGTATTTT. This sequence encodes CASSAVTSTDTQYF. Full variable domain (outside the CDR3, taken from reference TRBV5-1 and TRBJ2-3): KAGVTQTPRYLIKTRGQQVTLSCSPISGHRSVSWYQQTPGQGLQFLFEYFSETQRNKGNFPGRFSGRQFSNSRSEMNVSTLELGDSALYLCASSAVTSTDTQYFGPGTRLTVL.

The chain employs TRBV27 and TRBJ2-7, with TRBD2 identical over 8 bases. In germline, CDR1 is MNHEY, CDR2 SMNVEV (reference sequence). The V and J ends lost 6 bases and 2 bases, in that order; junction bases with no gene match: 12. This CDR3 region has 16 residues. CDR3 sequence: CASRSLGGGRTYEQYF. Written as DNA, the CDR3 is TGTGCCAGCAGATCTTTGGGCGGGGGGCGTACCTACGAGCAGTACTTC.

The CDR3, as DNA: TGTGCCAGCAGGTCAGGACTAGCGGGGGCCTTTTCCTACAATGAGCAGTTCTTC. It codes for CASRSGLAGAFSYNEQFF. The chain is built from TRBV27 and TRBJ2-1; 13 positions agree with TRBD2. Trimming at V came to 6 bases and at J to 1 base, leaving 9 bases not matched to a gene. The CDR3 totals 18 residues. Germline loops: CDR1 MNHEY, CDR2 SMNVEV (reference sequence).

This chain links TRBV4-1 with TRBJ1-3; maybe TRBD1 (5 bases). Germline V gene data show CDR1 as MGHRA and CDR2 as YSYEKL. Trimming took off 8 bases at V and 0 bases at J, with 20 bases between the two ends. The CDR3 contains 17 residues. CDR3 sequence: CASSTYHGAISGNTIYF. DNA of the CDR3: TGCGCCAGCTCCACATATCATGGGGCCATCTCTGGAAACACCATATATTTT.

V usage is TRBV7-2 and J usage is TRBJ1-3, with unresolved D. Per the germline V gene, CDR1 is SGHTA and CDR2 is FQGNSA. The V end lost 5 bases, the J end lost 2 bases, and 10 bases lay between the germline ends. There are 14 residues in the CDR3. CDR3 DNA: TGTGCCAGCAGCGACATCACCCCTGGAAACACCATATATTTT. Translating gives CASSDITPGNTIYF.

This clone was observed many times. The genes are TRBV18 and TRBJ2-7; 8 positions match TRBD2. CDR1 is KGHSH and CDR2 is LQKENI in the germline V gene. Trimming cost V 4 bases and J 3 bases; bases outside gene matches: 8. CDR3 length: 15 residues. The DNA of the CDR3 is TGTGCCAGCTCACACTCCGGGACTAGGGACTACGAGCAGTACTTC. Encoded protein: CASSHSGTRDYEQYF.

Turning to this clone: Other DNA sequences in the sample encode the same CDR3. CDR3 amino acids: CASSLVAVNTGELFF. CDR3 nucleotides: TGCGCCAGCAGCTTGGTGGCAGTTAACACCGGGGAGCTGTTTTTT. This sequence joins TRBV5-1 and TRBJ2-2, with D uncertain. V dropped 0 bases and J dropped 2 bases, with 8 bases sitting between them. The CDR3 extends over 15 amino acids. CDR1 is SGHRS, CDR2 YFSETQ, per germline.

The chain carries TRBV19 and TRBJ2-1; D is unclear. With 3 bases removed from V and 2 bases from J, the gap between germline ends came to 11 bases. The CDR3 totals 15 residues. The germline CDR1 and CDR2 sequences are LNHDA and SQIVND (reference sequence). This chain's CDR3 is CASSILTVPYNEQFF. DNA of the CDR3: TGTGCCAGTAGTATTCTAACGGTCCCCTACAATGAGCAGTTCTTC.

V usage is TRBV19 and J usage is TRBJ2-2; no clear D gene. This CDR3 comprises 19 residues. With 4 bases removed from V and 1 base from J, the gap between germline ends came to 22 bases. Germline V gives CDR1 LNHDA, CDR2 SQIVND (reference sequence). The chain's CDR3 is CASSSRKGSGRLNTGELFF. DNA for the CDR3: TGTGCCAGTAGTAGTCGGAAAGGTTCGGGTCGGCTGAACACCGGGGAGCTGTTTTTT.

The rearrangement uses TRBV3-1 (or the pseudogene TRBV3-2) and TRBJ2-5; a weak D match, TRBD2 (5 bases). CDR1 LGHDT and CDR2 YNNKEL come from the germline V gene (reference sequence). This CDR3 has 13 amino acids. Trimming removed 8 bases from V and 5 bases from J, with 15 bases in between. DNA of the CDR3: TGTGCCAGCCGCGCCCCGGGGTGGGAGACCCAGTACTTC. Amino acids: CASRAPGWETQYF.

This chain connects TRBV5-1 to TRBJ1-1, with D tentatively TRBD1 (6 bases). CDR1 and CDR2 from the germline V gene are SGHRS and YFSETQ. The CDR3 contains 14 residues. V was cut by 0 bases and J by 3 bases, with 9 bases left in between. The CDR3 coding sequence is TGCGCCAGCAGCTTGGACAGGGTGGACACTGAAGCTTTCTTT. Translating it yields CASSLDRVDTEAFF.

The chain links TRBV29-1 to TRBJ1-2; 8 bases fit TRBD1. The CDR3 covers 13 residues. Germline CDR1 SQVTM, CDR2 ANQGSEA. V shed 0 bases and J 7 bases; nucleotides not matched to a gene: 4. The DNA of the CDR3 is TGCAGCGTTGAAGAGGCAGGGGGCAGTGGCTACACCTTC. Translated, it gives CSVEEAGGSGYTF.

The CDR3 loop is CASSLVIVFDTQYF. The CDR3 bases are TGTGCCAGCAGCTTGGTTATAGTATTCGATACGCAGTATTTT. The gene calls are TRBV5-8 and TRBJ2-3; D not certain. Trimming removed 0 bases at V and 6 bases at J, with 11 bases between. The CDR3 spans 14 residues. Germline CDR1 reads SGHTS; CDR2 reads YDEGEE. Full variable domain (remainder filled in from reference TRBV5-8 and TRBJ2-3): EAGVTQSPTHLIKTRGQQATLRCSPISGHTSVYWYQQALGLGLQFLLWYDEGEERNRGNFPPRFSGRQFPNYSSELNVNALELEDSALYLCASSLVIVFDTQYFGPGTRLTVL.

The rearrangement links TRBV4-1 to TRBJ1-6; D not resolved. The V and J ends lost 5 bases and 8 bases respectively, with 10 bases between them. Germline V gives CDR1 MGHRA, CDR2 YSYEKL. There are 13 residues in the CDR3. The CDR3 DNA sequence: TGCGCCAGCAGCTTCCGGTCGGATTCACCCCTCCACTTT. This codes for CASSFRSDSPLHF.